Each of the 2 T cell receptor beta chains below was sequenced from the same sample in a study of blood T cell repertoires in COVID-19 (TCRdb year 2020). Library preparation used the immunoSEQ multiplex PCR assay. TCRdb took this table from immuneACCESS and kept in-frame rearrangements with V and J called. Such tables lack part of the clones; where checked against another copy, unresolved V genes explain under half of the gap, and the rest is unexplained. The sample table contains a few hundred thousand clones; only one count was recorded for 80% to 90% of them. The ten largest clonotypes hold roughly 3.7% of the sample. Sequences were obtained from PBMCs or T cells enriched from blood (not recorded which). The receptors derive from a woman between 18 and 30 years old in a cohort exposed to, infected with or recovered from COVID-19 (not recorded which).

This chain connects TRBV7-6 to TRBJ2-2; 9 nucleotides line up with TRBD1. V lost 5 bases to trimming and J lost 6 bases; unmatched junction nucleotides: 10. CDR1 SGHVS and CDR2 FNYEAQ come from the germline V gene. CDR3 length: 16 residues. CDR3 region: CASSGRDRVRSGELFF. The CDR3 region has the DNA TGTGCCAGCAGCGGGAGGGACAGGGTCAGGTCCGGGGAGCTGTTTTTT.

This clone was recorded once. This sequence joins TRBV4-2 and TRBJ2-7; D may be TRBD2 (6 bases). The germline CDR1 and CDR2 sequences are LGHNA and YNFKEQ. This CDR3 contains 15 residues. V gave up 3 bases and J gave up 0 bases, with 12 bases separating them. Written as DNA, the CDR3 is TGTGCCAGCAGCCACGGGGGTAGGAGCTCCTACGAGCAGTACTTC. Its translation: CASSHGGRSSYEQYF.